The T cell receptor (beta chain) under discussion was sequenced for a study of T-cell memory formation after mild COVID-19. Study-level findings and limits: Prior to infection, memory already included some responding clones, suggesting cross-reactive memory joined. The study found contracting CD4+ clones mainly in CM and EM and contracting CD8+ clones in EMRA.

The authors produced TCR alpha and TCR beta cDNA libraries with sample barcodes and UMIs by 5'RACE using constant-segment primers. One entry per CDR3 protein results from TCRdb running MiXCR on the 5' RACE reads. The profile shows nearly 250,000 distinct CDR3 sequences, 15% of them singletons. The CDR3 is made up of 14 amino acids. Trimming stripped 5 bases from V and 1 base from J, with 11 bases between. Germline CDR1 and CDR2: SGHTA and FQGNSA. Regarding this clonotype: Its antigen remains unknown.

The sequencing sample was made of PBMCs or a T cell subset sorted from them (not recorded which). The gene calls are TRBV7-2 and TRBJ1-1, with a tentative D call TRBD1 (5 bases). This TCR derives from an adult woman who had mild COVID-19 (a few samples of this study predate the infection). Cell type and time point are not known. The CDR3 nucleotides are TGTGCCAGCAGCGGGGCGGGTGGGAACACTGAAGCTTTCTTT. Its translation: CASSGAGGNTEAFF.